What follows are 8 T cell receptor beta chains derived from one specimen sequenced in a study of T cells in Graves' hyperthyroidism and ophthalmopathy. Template material for amplifying TCR beta CDR3 regions consisted of RNA transcripts. HTBI primers were the set used in a first-round RT-PCR of the TCR CDR3. TCRdb reanalysed the multiplex PCR reads using MiXCR and keeps one entry per CDR3 protein. The data hold about 760,000 distinct CDR3 sequences, with approximately 36% observed a single time. Sequencing was done on a sample of blood. These receptors originate from a woman between 40 and 55 years old with Graves' hyperthyroidism.

The table lists this clonotype with a count of one. One end of the junction fails to match germline, which may point to a read error. The chain combines TRBV25-1 with TRBJ2-7; TRBD2 aligns across 8 bases. The CDR3 contains 16 residues. CDR1 is MGHDK, CDR2 SYGVNS, per germline. The CDR3: CASSFGLAGYSYEQCF. The CDR3 DNA is TGTGCCAGCAGCTTTGGTCTAGCGGGCTACTCCTACGAGCAGTGCTTC.

This clonotype occurred many times. V usage is TRBV6-5 and J usage is TRBJ1-4, with 7 bases aligning to TRBD1. Germline loops: CDR1 MNHEY, CDR2 SVGAGI. V gave up 6 bases and J gave up 4 bases; unmatched junction bases: 5. The CDR3 contains 14 residues. The CDR3, as DNA: TGTGCCAGCAGCCCGGGACAGTTTAATGAAAAACTGTTTTTT. It specifies CASSPGQFNEKLFF.

The J gene is TRBJ1-2, the V gene TRBV14; D gene ambiguous. The CDR3 loop spans 14 amino acids. V lost 0 bases, J lost 8 bases, and 13 bases lay in between. Germline lookup yields CDR1 SGHDN and CDR2 FVKESK. Here the CDR3 reads CASSQESASRGYTF. DNA of the CDR3: TGTGCCAGCAGCCAAGAATCGGCCAGCCGGGGCTACACCTTC.

Notes on this clonotype: One junction end disagrees with the germline gene, perhaps due to a read error. The rearrangement uses TRBV15 and TRBJ1-2; D may be TRBD1 (5 bases). The CDR3 spans 16 residues. Germline CDR1 is LNHNV and CDR2 is YYDKDF (reference sequence). As DNA, the CDR3 is TGTGCCGCCAGCAGTTACTCGATGCCGACAGATTATGGCTACACCTTC. Its protein is CAASSYSMPTDYGYTF.

There are many counts of this clonotype. This chain connects TRBV19 to TRBJ1-3; D unclear. Between the trimmed V and J ends, which lost 7 bases and 0 bases, there was a span of 10 bases. This CDR3 has 14 amino acids. Germline V lookup: CDR1 LNHDA, CDR2 SQIVND (reference sequence). In DNA, the CDR3 is TGTGCCAGTAAGACGGTATTCTCTGGAAACACCATATATTTT. This codes for CASKTVFSGNTIYF.

The chain has TRBV7-2 and TRBJ1-5; D remains unclear. Deletions cut 2 bases from V and 0 bases from J, with 14 bases between. Germline V gene lookup returns CDR1 SGHTA and CDR2 FQGNSA. The CDR3 extends over 17 amino acids. The CDR3 is CASSLTVGFNSNQPQHF. The CDR3 coding sequence is TGTGCCAGCAGCTTAACGGTGGGTTTTAATAGCAATCAGCCCCAGCATTTT.

This clonotype was seen many times. The V call is TRBV3-1, the J call TRBJ1-2, with 9 bases matching TRBD1. The CDR3 is 16 amino acids. In germline, CDR1 is LGHDT, CDR2 YNNKEL (reference sequence). Trimming at V came to 2 bases and at J to 2 bases, leaving 6 bases not matched to a gene. In DNA, the CDR3 is TGTGCCAGCAGCCAATGGACAGGGGCCGGAAACTATGGCTACACCTTC. Translation: CASSQWTGAGNYGYTF.

The J gene is TRBJ2-7, the V gene TRBV6-5, with 7 nucleotides matching TRBD1. The CDR3 runs 15 residues. The germline V gene has CDR1 MNHEY and CDR2 SVGAGI. The junction had 7 bases not matched to a gene; V was cut back by 2 bases and J by 3 bases. CDR3 amino acids: CASSYVRDRVYEQYF. CDR3 in DNA: TGTGCCAGCAGTTACGTTAGGGACAGAGTCTACGAGCAGTACTTC.